This TCR beta chain appears in the sequencing data of a study of T cells in Graves' hyperthyroidism and ophthalmopathy. The investigators amplified TCR beta CDR3 regions from RNA transcripts. TCR CDR3 underwent first-round RT-PCR with the HTBI primer set. TCRdb ran MiXCR on the multiplex PCR reads and lists one entry per CDR3 protein. The table lists about 480,000 distinct CDR3 sequences, 13% to 15% of them singletons. This clonotype has at least ten counts. This CDR3 spans 15 amino acids. The germline V gene has CDR1 SGHNT and CDR2 YENEEA. The V gene lost 1 base and the J gene lost 9 bases, with 18 bases spanning the gap.

The sequence came from a woman aged 18-29 years with Graves' hyperthyroidism. Sequenced sample: blood. The chain recombines TRBV11-3 with TRBJ1-1, with D tentatively TRBD1 (5 bases). The CDR3: CASSLVVGAGVQAFF. DNA of the CDR3: TGTGCCAGCAGCTTAGTAGTGGGAGCGGGGGTTCAAGCTTTCTTT.